The 15 T cell receptor beta chains reported below all come from one sample, sequenced in a study of T-cell reconstitution after alpha-beta-depleted transplantation in children. This sample's TCRbeta library carried unique molecular identifier barcodes. TCRdb re-called the PCR reads through MiXCR, storing one row per CDR3 protein. The sample has approximately 98,000 distinct CDR3 sequences; approximately 6.9% are singletons. The input for sequencing was PBMCs, mostly from graft donor cells, taken 360 days after TCRalphabeta/CD19-depleted stem cell transplant. These receptors originate from a male patient aged 2-15 years who had a stem cell transplant for acute lymphoblastic leukemia, so the T cells may come from the graft donor.

In this sample, this clonotype turned up many times. The V call is TRBV7-9, the J call TRBJ2-7; 11 nucleotides agree with TRBD1. CDR3 length equals 15 residues. Germline trimming cut 2 bases from V and 4 bases from J; bases unmatched to any gene: 4. In germline, CDR1 is SEHNR, CDR2 FQNEAQ (reference sequence). CDR3 sequence: CASSLPRDRGYEQYF. CDR3 sequence (DNA): TGTGCCAGCAGCTTACCCCGGGACAGGGGGTACGAGCAGTACTTC.

This clonotype occurred a few times. The chain recombines TRBV11-2 with TRBJ2-7; no clear D gene. Germline loops: CDR1 SGHAT, CDR2 FQNNGV. CDR3 length: 15 amino acids. V gave up 3 bases and J gave up 0 bases, with 12 bases separating them. The CDR3 protein is CASSFDGYFSYEQYF. The CDR3 region has the DNA TGTGCCAGCAGCTTCGACGGTTACTTCTCCTACGAGCAGTACTTC.

This clonotype was counted many times. This chain uses TRBV9 with TRBJ2-7; 10 bases are a match to TRBD2. CDR1 is SGDLS, CDR2 YYNGEE, per germline. This CDR3 is 15 amino acids long. The V segment lost 4 bases and the J segment 3 bases; nucleotides outside the gene matches: 7. The CDR3 region is CASSLTSGAIYEQYF. The CDR3 DNA is TGTGCCAGCAGCCTCACTAGCGGGGCTATCTACGAGCAGTACTTC.

In its sample, this clonotype was seen many times. For the CDR3, the DNA is TGCAGCGTTGAAGATCCGACTGTCGAGCAGTACTTC. It specifies CSVEDPTVEQYF. The chain has TRBV29-1 and TRBJ2-7; D uncertain. Germline-derived CDR1 and CDR2 are SQVTM and ANQGSEA. Trimming removed 0 bases at V and 6 bases at J, with 9 bases between. The CDR3 is 12 amino acids.

This clonotype was detected a few times. The chain has TRBV6-5 and TRBJ2-7, with TRBD1 matching 8 bases. V was clipped by 0 bases and J by 2 bases; unmatched bases: 6. The CDR3 is 16 residues long. The germline V gene encodes CDR1 MNHEY and CDR2 SVGAGI. The CDR3 bases are TGTGCCAGCAGTTACTCGGTGACAGGGGTTCCCTACGAGCAGTACTTC. Protein product: CASSYSVTGVPYEQYF.

The chain joins TRBV11-2 to TRBJ2-1; the D call may be TRBD1 or TRBD2 (5 bases each). The CDR3 extends over 14 amino acids. The V end lost 2 bases, the J end lost 5 bases, and 10 bases lay between the germline ends. Germline loops: CDR1 SGHAT, CDR2 FQNNGV. CDR3: CASSLPGRHNEQFF. Here the CDR3 DNA reads TGTGCCAGCAGCTTACCGGGACGGCACAATGAGCAGTTCTTC.

This clonotype was counted many times. The genes are TRBV24-1 and TRBJ2-1; TRBD2 aligns across 8 bases. The CDR3 spans 16 residues. The V gene end was trimmed by 1 base and the J gene end by 5 bases; junction bases not matched to a gene: 6. Germline V gives CDR1 KGHDR, CDR2 SFDVKD. The CDR3 region has the DNA TGTGCCACCAGTGATTTAAGACGAGCGGGGGACAATGAGCAGTTCTTC. Translated: CATSDLRRAGDNEQFF.

The chain has TRBV6-2 or TRBV6-3 and TRBJ1-2; unclear D gene. This CDR3 spans 13 amino acids. Trimming took 2 bases from V and 8 from J, leaving 12 bases between them. Germline V gene lookup returns CDR1 MNHEY and CDR2 SVGEGT. CDR3 loop: CASSYRAPSGYTF. CDR3 nucleotides: TGTGCCAGCAGTTACAGGGCACCTTCAGGCTACACCTTC.

The DNA for the CDR3 is TGTGCCAGCAGCTTAACCACTAGCGCCAGGGGAAGGTACAATGAGCAGTTCTTC. This encodes CASSLTTSARGRYNEQFF. The chain links TRBV7-3 to TRBJ2-1; the D gene is possibly TRBD2 (7 bases). The germline V gene has CDR1 SGHTA and CDR2 FQGTGA. Trimming removed 0 bases at V and 4 bases at J, with 19 bases between. CDR3 length: 18 residues.

This clonotype was seen at least ten times. The V call is TRBV11-2, the J call TRBJ2-5; no definite D call. The CDR3 consists of 12 residues. Germline V CDR1 and CDR2: SGHAT, FQNNGV. The V end lost 5 bases, the J end lost 5 bases, and 9 bases lay between the germline ends. The CDR3 region has the DNA TGTGCCAGCAGCCCGCATCTGGAGACCCAGTACTTC. The encoded protein is CASSPHLETQYF. The variable domain in full, completed from reference TRBV11-2 and TRBJ2-5, reads EAGVAQSPRYKIIEKRQSVAFWCNPISGHATLYWYQQILGQGPKLLIQFQNNGVVDDSQLPKDRFSAERLKGVDSTLKIQPAKLEDSAVYLCASSPHLETQYFGPGTRLLVL.

The V gene is TRBV7-9, the J gene TRBJ2-7; D call uncertain. V was clipped by 2 bases and J by 0 bases, with 11 bases between them. The CDR3 runs to 15 residues. Looked up from germline, CDR1 is SEHNR and CDR2 is FQNEAQ (reference sequence). CDR3: CASSLFPAASYEQYF. CDR3 nucleotides: TGTGCCAGCAGCTTATTCCCAGCCGCCTCCTACGAGCAGTACTTC. The complete variable domain, with remaining parts taken from reference TRBV7-9 and TRBJ2-7, reads DTGVSQNPRHKITKRGQNVTFRCDPISEHNRLYWYRQTLGQGPEFLTYFQNEAQLEKSRLLSDRFSAERPKGSFSTLEIQRTEQGDSAMYLCASSLFPAASYEQYFGPGTRLTVT.

This clonotype was counted many times. The chain couples TRBV6-5 to TRBJ1-5; 8 bases are shared with TRBD1. Germline lookup yields CDR1 MNHEY and CDR2 SVGAGI. V shed 4 bases, J shed 6 bases, and the junction held 8 bases outside the gene matches. CDR3 length equals 15 residues. Here the CDR3 reads CASSSDREKGQPQHF. CDR3 sequence (DNA): TGTGCCAGCAGTTCGGACAGGGAGAAAGGTCAGCCCCAGCATTTT.

This clonotype was counted a few times. V usage is TRBV5-5 and J usage is TRBJ2-2; the match to TRBD1 covers 10 bases. The CDR3 has 15 residues. V trimming: 5 bases; J trimming: 6 bases; junction bases outside the gene matches: 7. The germline V gene encodes CDR1 SGHKS and CDR2 YYEKEE (reference sequence). This CDR3 is CASRHDRGLPGELFF. Written as DNA, the CDR3 is TGTGCCAGCAGACACGACAGGGGGCTACCCGGGGAGCTGTTTTTT.

This clonotype came up many times. The CDR3 coding sequence is TGCGCCAGCAGCCAAGATCGTACGCGGGCTAGCACAGATACGCAGTATTTT. It translates to CASSQDRTRASTDTQYF. V and J are TRBV4-3 and TRBJ2-3; D might be TRBD2 (5 bases). Trimming removed 0 bases at V and 0 bases at J, with 13 bases between. CDR1 is LGHNA and CDR2 is YSLEER in the germline V gene. CDR3 length: 17 amino acids.

This clonotype showed up many times. V is TRBV7-9 and J is TRBJ2-5, with D perhaps TRBD1 (6 bases). Trimming shortened V by 0 bases and J by 1 base, and 12 bases separated the two germline ends. This CDR3 spans 16 amino acids. CDR1 and CDR2 from the germline V gene are SEHNR and FQNEAQ (reference sequence). The CDR3 sequence is CASSLARYRVQETQYF. CDR3 nucleotides: TGTGCCAGCAGCTTAGCCCGATACAGGGTCCAAGAGACCCAGTACTTC. Variable domain in full (rest from reference TRBV7-9 and TRBJ2-5): DTGVSQNPRHKITKRGQNVTFRCDPISEHNRLYWYRQTLGQGPEFLTYFQNEAQLEKSRLLSDRFSAERPKGSFSTLEIQRTEQGDSAMYLCASSLARYRVQETQYFGPGTRLLVL.